This record looks at one T cell receptor beta chain sequence and its context. This clonotype occurred many times. The target of this receptor is not known. Base qualities are not recorded, but no much larger clone differs from it by a single base. The entry originates in a study of T cells in Graves' hyperthyroidism and ophthalmopathy (dated by TCRdb to about 2019). Regarding the study in general: Peripheral blood samples were taken at initial diagnosis, before any treatment was given. The approximately 100 discovery patients were randomly split 7:3 into training and test sets. To identify distinguishing TCR V-J signatures, a discovery cohort of about 95 patients was used, comprising 43 with Graves' ophthalmopathy and 57 with stable Graves' hyperthyroidism. After sampling, hyperthyroidism patients received methimazole starting at 30 mg daily, and ophthalmopathy patients received high-dose intravenous methylprednisolone. The paper reports TCR Vbeta CDR3 sequencing of over 120 peripheral blood samples: 43 ophthalmopathy, under 80 hyperthyroidism and around 17 progressor patients. Whether ophthalmopathy could be predicted prospectively was tested in an independent validation cohort made up of fewer than 20 hyperthyroidism patients plus 17 patients who later progressed to ophthalmopathy. In addition, the study compared T-cell repertoires in thyroid tissue and in blood from five to seven Graves' hyperthyroidism patients.

The trim is 2 bases for V and 3 bases for J, with a gap of 5 bases between the germline ends. The cysteine opens and the phenylalanine closes a CDR3 of 12 amino acids. This entry keeps only the CDR3 DNA: 36 bases, framed from base 1. Stable Graves' hyperthyroidism was defined as no progression to ophthalmopathy during 18 months of follow-up. Hyperthyroidism patients were newly diagnosed, with disease duration under 2 months, and aged 18 to 65 years. Exclusion was applied to patients with uncontrolled infections, other autoimmune diseases, pregnancy or lactation. Diagnoses were established on the basis of clinical symptoms, serum thyroxine and TRAb, thyroid ultrasound, and orbital computed tomography. Ficoll-Paque density gradient centrifugation was used to isolate PBMCs from around 10 ml of fresh peripheral blood. Total RNA was extracted with Trizol reagent, and quality was checked on an Agilent 2100 Bioanalyzer.

Summary of the overall study and its limitations: In validation, the model predicted progression to ophthalmopathy with approximately 70% sensitivity and approximately 74% specificity, a median of 6.5 months before onset. Most expanded thyroid clonotypes (frequency above 0.001) were also detected in blood, a finding suggesting that blood repertoires may reflect thyroid immune responses. A 13 V-J signature model separated ophthalmopathy from stable hyperthyroidism, with around 90% sensitivity and about 81% specificity in cross-validation and 80%/75% in testing. No statistical method was used to set the sample size in advance, and investigators knew the group allocation.

The TCR beta CDR3 regions were amplified from the RNA transcripts. For the first round of RT-PCR on the TCR CDR3, the HTBI primer set was used together with the Qiagen OneStep RT-PCR kit. Libraries were constructed in a second round of multiplex PCR, after which size selection and purification were performed. Libraries were sequenced paired-end with 100 bp reads on an Illumina HiSeq2000. Under the source paper's analysis protocol: SOAPnuke was used to process the raw data, removing reads that contained adapters or uncalled bases, had a mean Phred below 15, or lacked an exact match to the constant primer or identifier. High-quality paired reads were merged using COPE v1.2.5, and each unique nucleotide sequence was defined as a clonotype. MiTCR v1.1 was used to align the clonotypes against IMGT TRBV, TRBD and TRBJ reference segments. The analysis was restricted to V-J combinations with a frequency above 0.0001, which together covered about 99% of the repertoires. A TCS score was defined as the ratio between F50 (clonal expansion) and ExV (chaos), using BLOSUM62-based TCRdist between CDR3 peptides within each V-J. Welch's t-statistics and random forest reduced around 520 V-J features to 10 to 15, which were used in a naive Bayes classifier (R e1071). TCRdb took the public reads, trimmed them with fastp at Q25, ran MiXCR for clone calling and kept in-frame beta chains. Identical CDR3 proteins give one entry, which carries the most common genes and DNA. These V and J calls derive from TCRdb rather than the authors' analysis. The sample contains approximately 480,000 distinct CDR3 sequences, around 20% of them found a single time. Together, the top ten hold around a quarter of the sample.

Specimen: blood. The receptor's source is a man between 18 and 35 years old with Graves' hyperthyroidism. The chain couples TRBV12-3 or TRBV12-4 to TRBJ2-7, with the identity of the D gene unclear. The CDR3 has the sequence CASSLIRYEQYF. The DNA sequence is as follows: TGTGCCAGCAGTTTAATCCGCTACGAGCAGTACTTC.